The rows below give T cell receptor beta chains drawn from one sample of a study of cytotoxic CD8 clonotypes in ibrutinib-treated CLL. TCRdb keeps only in-frame clones here, not all; method: immunoSEQ multiplex PCR. Among some 200,000 clones listed, around 72% were seen once. Sample: PBMCs, taken after 24 months of ibrutinib treatment. These receptors all come from a human donor with chronic lymphocytic leukemia. The conserved cysteine and the conserved F or W are not part of the CDR3 here. The D gene is left open where the match is weak.

D | J | V | CDR3
- | TRBJ2-7 | TRBV4-3 | ASSQDVTGNFYEQY
- | TRBJ2-4 | TRBV5-1 | ASSITSAKNIQY
- | TRBJ1-4 | TRBV19 | ASSSDRATNEKLF
- | TRBJ2-3 | TRBV2 | ASGRGVSTDTQY
TRBD1 | TRBJ1-2 | TRBV27 | ASRPPTGEGDYGYT
- | TRBJ2-1 | TRBV9 | ASSVASLGNEQF
TRBD2 | TRBJ2-1 | TRBV30 | AWSVRWSGRGYNEQF
- | TRBJ1-5 | TRBV6-5 | ASRKRGLNQPQH
- | TRBJ2-5 | TRBV20-1 | SGQGMETQY
TRBD2 | TRBJ2-1 | TRBV7-9 | ASSFDGGSWNEQF
- | TRBJ2-3 | TRBV7-5 | ASSPSTTGITDTQY
- | TRBJ2-1 | TRBV7-2 | ASSSGRGGNEQF
- | TRBJ2-1 | TRBV5-1 | ASSLVGEGLRSYEQF
- | TRBJ2-3 | TRBV7-9 | ASSLAPVGTQY
TRBD2 | TRBJ2-3 | TRBV18 | ASSPLAGEDTQY
- | TRBJ2-3 | TRBV28 | ASSLIGAGTPFTDTQY
TRBD2 | TRBJ2-7 | TRBV7-2 | ASSFRREGYEQY
- | TRBJ1-2 | TRBV7-9 | ASSPRGPLYGYT
TRBD1 | TRBJ2-6 | TRBV6-1 | ASSERGQYSGANVLT
- | TRBJ1-5 | TRBV5-6 | ASSPGVSLQPQH
- | TRBJ2-1 | TRBV29-1 | SGGITYNEQF
TRBD1 | TRBJ1-2 | TRBV5-4 | ASSHPDRAGHGYT
TRBD2 | TRBJ2-1 | TRBV7-8 | ASSRLAGVGRSYNEQF
TRBD1 | TRBJ1-2 | TRBV29-1 | SVDHRGRRDGYT
- | TRBJ2-1 | TRBV27 | ASSTLGLEDEQF
TRBD1 | TRBJ1-2 | TRBV4-3 | ASSQTFGTGDGFGYGYT
- | TRBJ1-1 | TRBV2 | ASRVGPREAF
TRBD1 | TRBJ1-3 | TRBV18 | ASSLTGGTGNTIY
TRBD1 | TRBJ1-3 | TRBV28 | ASSRQGARSGNTIY
- | TRBJ1-4 | TRBV4-1 | ASSQDVGFGLF
- | TRBJ2-3 | TRBV7-2 | ASSLAGLAASTDTQY